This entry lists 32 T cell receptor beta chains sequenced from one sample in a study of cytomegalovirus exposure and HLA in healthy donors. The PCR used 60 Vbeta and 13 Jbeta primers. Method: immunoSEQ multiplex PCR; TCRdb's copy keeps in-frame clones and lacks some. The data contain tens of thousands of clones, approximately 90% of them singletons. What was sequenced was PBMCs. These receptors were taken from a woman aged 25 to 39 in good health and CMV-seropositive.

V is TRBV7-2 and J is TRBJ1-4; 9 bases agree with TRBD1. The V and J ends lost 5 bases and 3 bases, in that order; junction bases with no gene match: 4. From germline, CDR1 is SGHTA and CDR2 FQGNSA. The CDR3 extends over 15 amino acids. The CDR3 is CASSGRDRANEKLFF. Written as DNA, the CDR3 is TGTGCCAGCAGCGGACGGGACAGGGCTAATGAAAAACTGTTTTTT.

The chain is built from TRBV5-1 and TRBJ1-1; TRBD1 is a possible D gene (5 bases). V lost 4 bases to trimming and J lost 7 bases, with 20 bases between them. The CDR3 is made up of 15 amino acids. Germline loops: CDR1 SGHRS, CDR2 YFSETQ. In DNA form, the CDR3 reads TGCGCCAGCAGCCCCGACGTCCAGGGAGGAGTTGAAGCTTTCTTT. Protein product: CASSPDVQGGVEAFF.

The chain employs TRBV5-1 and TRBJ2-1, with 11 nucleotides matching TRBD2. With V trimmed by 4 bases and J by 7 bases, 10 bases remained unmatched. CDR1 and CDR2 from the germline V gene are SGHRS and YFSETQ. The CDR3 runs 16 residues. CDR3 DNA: TGCGCCAGCAGCCTCCTCCTAGCGGGAGGATCGAATGAGCAGTTCTTC. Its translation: CASSLLLAGGSNEQFF.

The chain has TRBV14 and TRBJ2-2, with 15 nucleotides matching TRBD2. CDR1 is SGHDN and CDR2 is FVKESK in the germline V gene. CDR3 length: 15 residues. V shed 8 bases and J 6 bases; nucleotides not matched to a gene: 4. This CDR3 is CASSRTSGRAGELFF. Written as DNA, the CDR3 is TGTGCCAGCTCAAGGACTAGCGGGAGGGCCGGGGAGCTGTTTTTT.

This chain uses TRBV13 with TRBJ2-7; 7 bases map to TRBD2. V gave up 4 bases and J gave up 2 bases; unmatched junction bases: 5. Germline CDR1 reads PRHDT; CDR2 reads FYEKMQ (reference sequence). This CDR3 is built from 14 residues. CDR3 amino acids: CASSSGLNPYEQYF. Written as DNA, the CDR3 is TGTGCCAGCAGCTCGGGACTAAATCCCTACGAGCAGTACTTC.

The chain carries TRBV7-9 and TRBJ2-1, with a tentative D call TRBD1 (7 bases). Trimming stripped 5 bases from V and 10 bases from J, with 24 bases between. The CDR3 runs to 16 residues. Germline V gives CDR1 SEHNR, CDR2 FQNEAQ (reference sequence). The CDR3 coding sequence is TGTGCCAGCAGCGCAGGGGGACTTCACCTACAATGGGAGCAGTTCTTC. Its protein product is CASSAGGLHLQWEQFF.

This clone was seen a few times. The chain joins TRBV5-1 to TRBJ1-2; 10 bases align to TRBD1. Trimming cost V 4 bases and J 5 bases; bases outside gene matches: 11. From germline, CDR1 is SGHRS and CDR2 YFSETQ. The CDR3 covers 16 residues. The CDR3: CASSVGLGTGEYGYTF. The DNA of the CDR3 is TGCGCCAGCAGCGTCGGTTTAGGGACAGGGGAGTATGGCTACACCTTC.

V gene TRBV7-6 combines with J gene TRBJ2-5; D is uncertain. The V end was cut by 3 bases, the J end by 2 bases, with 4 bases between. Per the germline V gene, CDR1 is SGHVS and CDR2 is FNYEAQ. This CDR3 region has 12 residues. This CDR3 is CASSFPQETQYF. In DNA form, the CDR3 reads TGTGCCAGCAGCTTCCCACAAGAGACCCAGTACTTC.

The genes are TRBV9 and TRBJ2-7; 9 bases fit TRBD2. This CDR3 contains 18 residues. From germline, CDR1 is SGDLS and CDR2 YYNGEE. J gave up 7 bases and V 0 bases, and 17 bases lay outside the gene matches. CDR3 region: CASSVDLRGGEETREQYF. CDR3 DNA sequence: TGTGCCAGCAGCGTAGACTTGCGGGGGGGGGAGGAGACGAGAGAGCAGTACTTC.

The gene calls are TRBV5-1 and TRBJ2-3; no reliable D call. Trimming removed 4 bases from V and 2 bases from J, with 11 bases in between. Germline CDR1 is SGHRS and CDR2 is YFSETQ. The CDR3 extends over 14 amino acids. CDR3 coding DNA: TGCGCCAGCAGCCCTTTGAGATCCACAGATACGCAGTATTTT. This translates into CASSPLRSTDTQYF.

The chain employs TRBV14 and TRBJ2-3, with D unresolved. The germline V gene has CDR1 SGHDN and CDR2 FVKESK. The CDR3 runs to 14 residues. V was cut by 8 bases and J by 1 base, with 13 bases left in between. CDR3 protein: CASAQDVGTDTQYF. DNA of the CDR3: TGTGCCAGCGCCCAGGATGTCGGCACAGATACGCAGTATTTT.

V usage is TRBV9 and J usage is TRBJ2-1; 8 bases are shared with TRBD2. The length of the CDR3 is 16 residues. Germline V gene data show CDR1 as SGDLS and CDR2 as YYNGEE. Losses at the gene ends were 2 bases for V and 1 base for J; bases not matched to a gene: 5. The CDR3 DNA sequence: TGTGCCAGCAGCGTGGAACTAGCGGTATCCTACAATGAGCAGTTCTTC. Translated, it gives CASSVELAVSYNEQFF.

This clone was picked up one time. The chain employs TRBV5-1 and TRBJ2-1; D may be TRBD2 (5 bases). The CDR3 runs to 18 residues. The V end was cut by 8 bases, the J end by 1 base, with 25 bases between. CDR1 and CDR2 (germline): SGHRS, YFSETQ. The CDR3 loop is CASLPRRGSGESYNEQFF. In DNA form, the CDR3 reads TGCGCCAGTCTACCCCGGAGAGGGTCCGGGGAATCCTACAATGAGCAGTTCTTC. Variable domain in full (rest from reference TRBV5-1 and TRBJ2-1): KAGVTQTPRYLIKTRGQQVTLSCSPISGHRSVSWYQQTPGQGLQFLFEYFSETQRNKGNFPGRFSGRQFSNSRSEMNVSTLELGDSALYLCASLPRRGSGESYNEQFFGPGTRLTVL.

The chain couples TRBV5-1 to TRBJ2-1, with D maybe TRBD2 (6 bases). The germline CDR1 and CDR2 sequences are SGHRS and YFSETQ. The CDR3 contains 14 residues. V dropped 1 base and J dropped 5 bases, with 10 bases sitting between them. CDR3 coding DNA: TGCGCCAGCAGCTTGATGGCGGGGAACAATGAGCAGTTCTTC. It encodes CASSLMAGNNEQFF.

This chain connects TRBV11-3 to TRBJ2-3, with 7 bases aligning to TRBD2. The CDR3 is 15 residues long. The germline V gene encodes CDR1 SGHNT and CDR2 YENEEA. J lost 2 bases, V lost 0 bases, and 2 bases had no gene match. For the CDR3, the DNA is TGTGCCAGCAGCTTAGACAGCGGGACCACAGATACGCAGTATTTT. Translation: CASSLDSGTTDTQYF.

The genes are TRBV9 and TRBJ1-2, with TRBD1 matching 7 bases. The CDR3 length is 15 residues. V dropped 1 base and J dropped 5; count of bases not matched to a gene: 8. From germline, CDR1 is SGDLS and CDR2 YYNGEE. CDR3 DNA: TGTGCCAGCAGCGTAAGGGGTGACAGGGCTTATGGCTACACCTTC. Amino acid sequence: CASSVRGDRAYGYTF.

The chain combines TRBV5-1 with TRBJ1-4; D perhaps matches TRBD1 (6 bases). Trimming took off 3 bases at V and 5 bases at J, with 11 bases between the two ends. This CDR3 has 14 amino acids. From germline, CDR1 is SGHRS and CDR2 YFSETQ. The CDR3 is CASSSGASNEKLFF. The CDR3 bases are TGCGCCAGCAGCTCAGGGGCCTCGAATGAAAAACTGTTTTTT.

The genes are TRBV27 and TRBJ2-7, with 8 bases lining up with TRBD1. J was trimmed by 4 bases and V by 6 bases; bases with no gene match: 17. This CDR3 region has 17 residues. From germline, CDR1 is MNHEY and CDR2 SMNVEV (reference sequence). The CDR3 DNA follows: TGTGCCAGCAGCCTTTATCAGTCGACAGGGGCTGAATACGAGCAGTACTTC. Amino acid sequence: CASSLYQSTGAEYEQYF.

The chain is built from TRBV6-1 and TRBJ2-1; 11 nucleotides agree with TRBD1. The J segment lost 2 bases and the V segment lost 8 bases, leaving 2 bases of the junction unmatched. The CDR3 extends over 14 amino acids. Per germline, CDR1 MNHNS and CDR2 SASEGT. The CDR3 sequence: CASAGQGAYNEQFF. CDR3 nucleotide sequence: TGTGCCAGCGCGGGACAGGGGGCCTACAATGAGCAGTTCTTC.

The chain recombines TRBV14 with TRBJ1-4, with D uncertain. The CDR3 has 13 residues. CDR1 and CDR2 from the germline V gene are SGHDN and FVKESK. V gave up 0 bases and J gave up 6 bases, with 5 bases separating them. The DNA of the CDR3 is TGTGCCAGCAGCCAAGATCCCGATGAAAAACTGTTTTTT. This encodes CASSQDPDEKLFF.

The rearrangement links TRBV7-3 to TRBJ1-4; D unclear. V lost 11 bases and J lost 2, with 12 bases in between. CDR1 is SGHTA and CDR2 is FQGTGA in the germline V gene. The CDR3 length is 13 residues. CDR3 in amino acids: CAATSCTNEKLFF. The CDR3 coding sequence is TGTGCCGCGACATCCTGCACTAATGAAAAACTGTTTTTT.

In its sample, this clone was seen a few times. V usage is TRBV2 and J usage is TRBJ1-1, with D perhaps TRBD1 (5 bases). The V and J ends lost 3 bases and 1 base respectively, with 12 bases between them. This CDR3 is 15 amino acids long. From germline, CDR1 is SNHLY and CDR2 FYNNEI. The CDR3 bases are TGTGCCAGCAGTGACCTACACGGGGGGAACACTGAAGCTTTCTTT. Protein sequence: CASSDLHGGNTEAFF.

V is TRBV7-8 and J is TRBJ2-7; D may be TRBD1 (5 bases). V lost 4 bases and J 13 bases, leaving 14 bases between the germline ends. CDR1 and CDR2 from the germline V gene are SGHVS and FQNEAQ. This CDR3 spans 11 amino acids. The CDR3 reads CASSSYRTIYF. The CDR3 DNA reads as TGTGCCAGCAGCTCCTACCGGACAATATACTTC.

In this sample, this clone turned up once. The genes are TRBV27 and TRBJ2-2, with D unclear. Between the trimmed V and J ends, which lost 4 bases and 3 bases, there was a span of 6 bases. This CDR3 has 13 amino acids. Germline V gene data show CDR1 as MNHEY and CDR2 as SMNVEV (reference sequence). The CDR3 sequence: CASSSVDTGELFF. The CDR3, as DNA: TGTGCCAGCAGTTCAGTGGACACCGGGGAGCTGTTTTTT.

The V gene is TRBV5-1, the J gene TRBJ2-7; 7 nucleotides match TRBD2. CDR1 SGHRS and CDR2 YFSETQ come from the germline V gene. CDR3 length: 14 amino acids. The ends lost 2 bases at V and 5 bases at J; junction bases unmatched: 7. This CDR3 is CASSLWGSGNEQYF. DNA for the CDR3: TGCGCCAGCAGCTTATGGGGGAGCGGGAACGAGCAGTACTTC.

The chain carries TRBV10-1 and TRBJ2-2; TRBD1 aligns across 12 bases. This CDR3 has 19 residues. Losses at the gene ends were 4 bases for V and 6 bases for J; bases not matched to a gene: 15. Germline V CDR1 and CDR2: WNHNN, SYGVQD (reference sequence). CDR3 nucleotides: TGCGCCAGCAGTGCCCCCCTAACCGGGACAGGGGGCCAGCCCGGGGAGCTGTTTTTT. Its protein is CASSAPLTGTGGQPGELFF.

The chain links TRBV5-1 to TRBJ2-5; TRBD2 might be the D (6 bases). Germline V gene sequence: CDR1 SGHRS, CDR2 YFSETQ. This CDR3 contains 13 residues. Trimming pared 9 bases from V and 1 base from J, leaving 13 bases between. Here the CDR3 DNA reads TGCGCCACCCAGGACTACCGCCAAGAGACCCAGTACTTC. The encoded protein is CATQDYRQETQYF.

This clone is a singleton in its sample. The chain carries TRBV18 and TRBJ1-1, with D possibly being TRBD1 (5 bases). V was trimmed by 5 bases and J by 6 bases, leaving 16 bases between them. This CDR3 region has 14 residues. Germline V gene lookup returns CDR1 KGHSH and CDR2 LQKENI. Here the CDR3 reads CASSTIREGAEAFF. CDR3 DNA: TGTGCCAGCTCAACCATCAGGGAAGGGGCTGAAGCTTTCTTT.

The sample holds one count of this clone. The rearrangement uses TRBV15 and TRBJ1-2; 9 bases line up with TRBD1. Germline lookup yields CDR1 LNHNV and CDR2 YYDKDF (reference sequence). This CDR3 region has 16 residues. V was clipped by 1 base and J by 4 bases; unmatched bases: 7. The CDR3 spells CATSRVGTGSAYGYTF. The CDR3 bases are TGTGCCACCAGCAGAGTCGGGACAGGGAGTGCCTATGGCTACACCTTC.

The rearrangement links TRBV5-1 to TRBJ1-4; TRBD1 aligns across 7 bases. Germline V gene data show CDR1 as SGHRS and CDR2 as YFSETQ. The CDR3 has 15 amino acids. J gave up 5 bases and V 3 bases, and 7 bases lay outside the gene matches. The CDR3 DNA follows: TGCGCCAGCAGCTATACAGGGGCCACAAATGAAAAACTGTTTTTT. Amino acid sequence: CASSYTGATNEKLFF.

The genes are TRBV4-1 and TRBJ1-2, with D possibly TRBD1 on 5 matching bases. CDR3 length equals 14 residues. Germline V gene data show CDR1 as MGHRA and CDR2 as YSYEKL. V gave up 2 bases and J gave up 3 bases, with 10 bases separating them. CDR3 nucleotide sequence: TGCGCCAGCAGCCAACAGGGAACCGACTATGGCTACACCTTC. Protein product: CASSQQGTDYGYTF.

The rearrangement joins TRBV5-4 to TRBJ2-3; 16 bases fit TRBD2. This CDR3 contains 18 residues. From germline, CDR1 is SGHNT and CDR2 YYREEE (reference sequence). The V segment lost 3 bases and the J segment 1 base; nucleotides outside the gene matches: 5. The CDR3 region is CASSSGLAGGRGTDTQYF. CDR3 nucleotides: TGTGCCAGCAGCTCGGGACTAGCGGGAGGGCGGGGCACAGATACGCAGTATTTT.